This TCR beta chain derives from a study of vaccination and CD4 T cells after COVID-19. Whole-study context: The authors used overlapping spike peptides from SARS-CoV-2, HCoV-NL63, HCoV-OC43 and HCoV-229E to stimulate cells. For control cultures, the treatment was a CEFX pool, an HIV-1 Nef pool, or no peptide.

Study-level results: A median approximately 86% of convalescent patients' SARS-CoV-2-reactive clones emerged only after vaccination.

Treatment described: approximately 11-day PBMC culture with coronavirus spike peptide pools or control peptides (ViraFEST assay). CD4+ T cells of the unexposed donor were collected before the COVID-19 pandemic (2011-2018). TCRs were sequenced by ViraFEST after antigen-specific T cells had been expanded with peptide pools. The Oncomine TCR Beta short-read assay was what sequenced the DNA obtained from cultured CD4+ T cells. TCRdb reprocessed the PCR reads with MiXCR, giving one entry per CDR3 protein. Of approximately 6,900 distinct CDR3 sequences listed, roughly two fifths are singletons. Concerning this clonotype: The target antigen is unknown.

V dropped 3 bases and J dropped 2 bases, with 19 bases sitting between them. CDR1 is DFQATT, CDR2 SNEGSKA, per germline (reference sequence). This CDR3 comprises 16 residues. The sample comprised CD4+ T cells from blood, cultured in vitro. The chain is built from TRBV20-1 and TRBJ1-1; D unresolved. The sequence was obtained from a human donor in good health. The DNA of the CDR3 is TGCAGTGCTAGTAGGCCTCCGGGAAATATTAACACTGAAGCTTTCTTT. It codes for CSASRPPGNINTEAFF.